This TCR beta chain was observed in a study of T cell responses to AZD1222 COVID-19 vaccine. In the study overall: The analysis combined second doses at about 4 or about 12 weeks. Whole-study findings and limits: Seropositive status at baseline applied to only six AZD1222 recipients. Donors were chiefly white British, with a greater number of females, and clonal diversity was perhaps underestimated. The reported proportion of spike-specific TCRs targeting unmutated variant regions was nearly half.

As regards this clone: Its antigen is not identified.

TCRdb keeps only in-frame clones here, not all; method: immunoSEQ multiplex PCR. The repertoire holds about 120,000 clones, 75% to 90% seen once, with around 6% in the top ten. V lost 0 bases to trimming and J lost 4 bases, with 21 bases between them. Germline values: CDR1 LGHNA, CDR2 YNFKEQ. The CDR3 is made up of 18 amino acids. The receptor's source is an adult in good health. This chain links TRBV4-2 with TRBJ1-2; no firm D call. Sample: peripheral blood, taken on day 0 of AZD1222 vaccination. CDR3 coding DNA: TGTGCCAGCAGCCAAGATCAATCCAATACATACTCATCCTATGGCTACACCTTC. Translated: CASSQDQSNTYSSYGYTF.